A selection of T cell receptor beta chains follows, all from one sample in a study of Graves' ophthalmopathy and Graves' hyperthyroidism. TCRdb re-called the multiplex PCR reads with MiXCR, one entry per CDR3 protein. Among about 1.2 million distinct CDR3 sequences listed, about 38% were seen once. Source material: peripheral blood or thyroid tissue (not recorded which). The receptors stem from an adult man with Graves' hyperthyroidism. Each CDR3 is given with its conserved first and last residue. Each record gives: V gene, D gene, J gene, clone size, CDR3 DNA, CDR3 protein. A D gene is named only where the DNA matches it firmly. Not all rows give a size; the values are once, few, many and, for expanded clones, a class.

V gene: TRBV6-2/TRBV6-3
D gene: .
J gene: TRBJ2-5
clone size: few
CDR3 DNA: TGTGCCAGCAGTTACTCGATGGTCAGAGTGGAGACCCAGTACTTC
CDR3 protein: CASSYSMVRVETQYF

V gene: TRBV27
D gene: .
J gene: TRBJ1-2
clone size: few
CDR3 DNA: TGTGCCAGCAATTCAGGGTCGGCAACAAATGGCTACACCTTC
CDR3 protein: CASNSGSATNGYTF

V gene: TRBV5-1
D gene: .
J gene: TRBJ1-1
clone size: once
CDR3 DNA: TGCGCCAGCAGCTTGGACAGGGAGATAATGAACACTGAAGCTTTCTTT
CDR3 protein: CASSLDREIMNTEAFF

V gene: TRBV19
D gene: TRBD1
J gene: TRBJ2-7
clone size: many
CDR3 DNA: TGTGCCAGTAGTAAAATCAACAGGGGAAACGAGCAGTACTTC
CDR3 protein: CASSKINRGNEQYF

V gene: TRBV5-1
D gene: .
J gene: TRBJ1-5
clone size: many
CDR3 DNA: TGCGCCAGCAGCTTGGAGGGCCCCTCGCCCCAGCATTTT
CDR3 protein: CASSLEGPSPQHF

V gene: TRBV9
D gene: .
J gene: TRBJ1-5
clone size: few
CDR3 DNA: TGTGCCAGCAGCCAAGACTCGGCAGGGTCGGGCAATCAGCCCCAGCATTTT
CDR3 protein: CASSQDSAGSGNQPQHF

V gene: TRBV9
D gene: TRBD1
J gene: TRBJ1-4
clone size: .
CDR3 DNA: TGTGCCAGCAGCGCTAAGGGGGCGGCTAATGAAAAACTGTTTTTT
CDR3 protein: CASSAKGAANEKLFF

V gene: TRBV2
D gene: TRBD1
J gene: TRBJ1-1
clone size: .
CDR3 DNA: TGTGCCAGCAGTCCCTTACGGACAGGGTTTGAAGATGAAGCTTTCTTT
CDR3 protein: CASSPLRTGFEDEAFF

V gene: TRBV12-3/TRBV12-4
D gene: TRBD1
J gene: TRBJ1-5
clone size: many
CDR3 DNA: TGTGCCAGCAGTGCTGGGACAGGTTTGCAGCCCCAGCATTTT
CDR3 protein: CASSAGTGLQPQHF

V gene: TRBV9
D gene: TRBD1
J gene: TRBJ1-2
clone size: .
CDR3 DNA: TGTGCCAGCAGCCAAGGCATGCCCGACAGGGACGGAAACTATGGCTACACCTTC
CDR3 protein: CASSQGMPDRDGNYGYTF

V gene: TRBV7-2
D gene: .
J gene: TRBJ2-2
clone size: few
CDR3 DNA: TGTGCCAGCAGCCTGGACATTTCGGGGACCGGGGAGCTGTTTTTT
CDR3 protein: CASSLDISGTGELFF

V gene: TRBV20-1
D gene: .
J gene: TRBJ1-1
clone size: many
CDR3 DNA: TGCAGTGCTAGGATAGGAGAAGCTTTCTTT
CDR3 protein: CSARIGEAFF

V gene: TRBV9
D gene: TRBD1
J gene: TRBJ1-4
clone size: many
CDR3 DNA: TGTGCCAGCAGCGTATGGGACAGGGGGAATGAAAAACTGTTTTTT
CDR3 protein: CASSVWDRGNEKLFF

V gene: TRBV28
D gene: .
J gene: TRBJ1-1
clone size: .
CDR3 DNA: TGTGCCAGCACCGATGGAGGTAAGGCTTTCTTT
CDR3 protein: CASTDGGKAFF

V gene: TRBV9
D gene: .
J gene: TRBJ1-1
clone size: .
CDR3 DNA: TGTGCCAGCAGCGTAGGAGGGGTCAGCACTGAAGCTTTCTTT
CDR3 protein: CASSVGGVSTEAFF